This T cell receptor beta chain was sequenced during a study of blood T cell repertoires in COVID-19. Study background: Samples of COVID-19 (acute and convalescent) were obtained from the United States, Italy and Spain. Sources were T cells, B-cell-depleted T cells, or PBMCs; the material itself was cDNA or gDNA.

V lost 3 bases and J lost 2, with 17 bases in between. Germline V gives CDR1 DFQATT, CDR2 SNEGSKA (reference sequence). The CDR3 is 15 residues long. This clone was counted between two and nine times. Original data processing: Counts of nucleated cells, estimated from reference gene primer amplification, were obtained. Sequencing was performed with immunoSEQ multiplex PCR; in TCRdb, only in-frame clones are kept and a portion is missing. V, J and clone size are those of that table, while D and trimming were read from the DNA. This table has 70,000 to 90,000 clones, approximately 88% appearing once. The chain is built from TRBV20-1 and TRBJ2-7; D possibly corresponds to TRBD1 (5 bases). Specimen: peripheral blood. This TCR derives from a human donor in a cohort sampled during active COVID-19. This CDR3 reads CSASRGDSLAYEQYF. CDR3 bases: TGCAGTGCTAGTCGTGGCGACAGTTTAGCCTACGAGCAGTACTTC.